Below, 21 T cell receptor beta chains from the same sample are listed, as sequenced in a study of cytomegalovirus exposure and HLA in healthy donors. With 60 Vbeta and 13 Jbeta primers, the PCR was carried out. Sequencing used immunoSEQ multiplex PCR; TCRdb keeps in-frame clones, though not all of them. The sample totals approximately 79,000 clones. The sequenced material came from PBMCs. The receptors were gathered from a man aged 35 to 55 in good health and CMV-seronegative.

This chain links TRBV4-3 with TRBJ2-3; 13 bases align to TRBD2. V shed 2 bases, J shed 4 bases, and the junction held 3 bases outside the gene matches. The CDR3 length is 16 residues. Per germline, CDR1 LGHNA and CDR2 YSLEER. The DNA for the CDR3 is TGCGCCAGCAGCCAATGGACTAGCGGGAGTCCAGATACGCAGTATTTT. Encoded protein: CASSQWTSGSPDTQYF.

The J gene is TRBJ1-4, the V gene TRBV7-9; D is ambiguous. V lost 5 bases and J 5 bases, leaving 12 bases between the germline ends. The V gene's germline CDR1 is SEHNR and CDR2 FQNEAQ (reference sequence). The CDR3 is 14 residues long. CDR3 sequence reads: CASSLGRVNEKLFF. DNA of the CDR3: TGTGCCAGCAGCCTGGGGAGGGTCAATGAAAAACTGTTTTTT.

The gene calls are TRBV11-3 and TRBJ2-7; 7 positions agree with TRBD1. The germline V gene encodes CDR1 SGHNT and CDR2 YENEEA. After removal of 5 bases from V and 1 base from J, the junction contained 8 bases not matched to a gene. The length of the CDR3 is 15 residues. CDR3 amino acids: CASSPSRGQSYEQYF. CDR3 nucleotides: TGTGCCAGCAGCCCCTCCCGGGGACAGTCCTACGAGCAGTACTTC.

The genes are TRBV7-9 and TRBJ1-2, with D perhaps TRBD1 (5 bases). The CDR3 contains 13 residues. Per the germline V gene, CDR1 is SEHNR and CDR2 is FQNEAQ (reference sequence). With 5 bases removed from V and 6 bases from J, the gap between germline ends came to 13 bases. CDR3 nucleotide sequence: TGTGCCAGCAGCCTGGCGTGGGGGGATGGCTACACCTTC. As protein: CASSLAWGDGYTF.

V is TRBV18 and J is TRBJ1-1, with TRBD1 matching over 12 bases. The CDR3 runs to 14 residues. Germline CDR1 KGHSH, CDR2 LQKENI. After removal of 3 bases from V and 5 bases from J, the junction contained 1 base not matched to a gene. The CDR3 DNA reads as TGTGCCAGCTCACCGGGACAGGGGGCGACTGAAGCTTTCTTT. Its protein is CASSPGQGATEAFF. Using reference TRBV18 and TRBJ1-1 for the parts outside the CDR3, the full variable domain is NAGVMQNPRHLVRRRGQEARLRCSPMKGHSHVYWYRQLPEEGLKFMVYLQKENIIDESGMPKERFSAEFPKEGPSILRIQQVVRGDSAAYFCASSPGQGATEAFFGQGTRLTVV.

V gene TRBV5-1 combines with J gene TRBJ1-1; no firm D call. Trimming shortened V by 0 bases and J by 2 bases, and 11 bases separated the two germline ends. The germline gives CDR1 SGHRS, CDR2 YFSETQ. This CDR3 spans 15 amino acids. CDR3 protein: CASSLAGKVNTEAFF. The CDR3 region has the DNA TGCGCCAGCAGCTTGGCGGGAAAAGTTAACACTGAAGCTTTCTTT.

J is TRBJ2-1 and V is TRBV7-2, with D maybe TRBD1 (6 bases). Trimming cost V 3 bases and J 5 bases, with 26 bases left between them. Per the germline V gene, CDR1 is SGHTA and CDR2 is FQGNSA. The CDR3 runs to 19 residues. The chain's CDR3 is CASSFRSPTTGTVHNEQFF. CDR3 sequence (DNA): TGTGCCAGCAGCTTTAGGTCCCCCACGACAGGCACGGTCCACAATGAGCAGTTCTTC.

The chain uses TRBV5-8 and TRBJ2-1; 12 nucleotides line up with TRBD1. CDR1 and CDR2 (germline): SGHTS, YDEGEE. The CDR3 is 14 residues long. The J segment lost 8 bases and the V segment lost 3 bases, leaving 3 bases of the junction unmatched. The CDR3 loop is CASSSGQGADEQFF. The DNA for the CDR3 is TGTGCCAGCAGCTCGGGACAGGGGGCGGATGAGCAGTTCTTC.

The chain joins TRBV6-5 to TRBJ2-7; 14 bases are a match to TRBD2. Germline values: CDR1 MNHEY, CDR2 SVGAGI. The CDR3 is 15 residues long. The V and J ends lost 4 bases and 6 bases, in that order; junction bases with no gene match: 5. DNA of the CDR3: TGTGCCAGCAGTTCCGGGACTAGCGGGAGTGGCGAGCAGTACTTC. It is translated as CASSSGTSGSGEQYF.

J is TRBJ2-5 and V is TRBV7-9, with 12 bases fitting TRBD2. Losses at the gene ends were 1 base for V and 2 bases for J; bases not matched to a gene: 2. Looked up from germline, CDR1 is SEHNR and CDR2 is FQNEAQ (reference sequence). CDR3 length: 16 amino acids. CDR3 bases: TGTGCCAGCAGCTTAGTGCTAGCGGGAGGGCAAGAGACCCAGTACTTC. This codes for CASSLVLAGGQETQYF.

The chain uses TRBV30 and TRBJ1-1; possibly TRBD1 for D (5 bases). The CDR3 totals 13 residues. Trimming removed 3 bases from V and 2 bases from J, with 10 bases in between. Germline V gene lookup returns CDR1 GTSNPN and CDR2 SVGIG (reference sequence). The CDR3 nucleotides read TGTGCCTGGAGCCAGACAGATAACACTGAAGCTTTCTTT. Its protein product is CAWSQTDNTEAFF.

This rearrangement joins TRBV7-2 to TRBJ2-2; maybe TRBD2 (5 bases). The V gene lost 0 bases and the J gene lost 5 bases, with 10 bases spanning the gap. Looked up from germline, CDR1 is SGHTA and CDR2 is FQGNSA. This CDR3 is 15 amino acids long. The chain's CDR3 is CASSLAGVRTGELFF. The CDR3 coding sequence is TGTGCCAGCAGCTTAGCGGGAGTACGAACCGGGGAGCTGTTTTTT.

The chain links TRBV7-2 to TRBJ2-7; D is perhaps TRBD1 (6 bases). V dropped 7 bases and J dropped 6 bases, with 19 bases sitting between them. This CDR3 has 14 amino acids. The germline V gene has CDR1 SGHTA and CDR2 FQGNSA. CDR3 sequence: CASTRSTTGTEQYF. In DNA form, the CDR3 reads TGTGCCAGCACCCGATCGACCACAGGGACCGAGCAGTACTTC.

The gene calls are TRBV4-1 and TRBJ2-5, with no clear D. The end of the DNA fits TRBJ2-7 better, so the J call may be wrong. Per the germline V gene, CDR1 is MGHRA and CDR2 is YSYEKL. The CDR3 consists of 14 residues. The CDR3 DNA follows: TGCGCCACGGTCCCCCTCCTGGCAAACTACGAGCAGTACTTC. As protein: CATVPLLANYEQYF.

The chain employs TRBV27 and TRBJ1-2; perhaps TRBD1 as D (6 bases). This CDR3 is 13 amino acids long. The germline gives CDR1 MNHEY, CDR2 SMNVEV (reference sequence). Trimming stripped 5 bases from V and 3 bases from J, with 10 bases between. DNA for the CDR3: TGTGCCAGCAGTCTTGGGGGCTACTATGGCTACACCTTC. Protein: CASSLGGYYGYTF.

The V gene is TRBV9, the J gene TRBJ2-2, with unresolved D. The germline V gene encodes CDR1 SGDLS and CDR2 YYNGEE. Trimming cost V 0 bases and J 7 bases, with 7 bases left between them. This CDR3 has 13 amino acids. Here the CDR3 DNA reads TGTGCCAGCAGCGTAGATTTCGGCGGGGAGCTGTTTTTT. It yields the protein CASSVDFGGELFF.

V is TRBV14 and J is TRBJ2-3, with a possible D match to TRBD2 (6 bases). The germline V gene has CDR1 SGHDN and CDR2 FVKESK. Trimming left V 5 bases short and J 6 bases short, with 6 bases between. There are 11 residues in the CDR3. The CDR3 loop reads CASSAGDTQYF. The CDR3, as DNA: TGTGCCAGCAGCGCGGGGGATACGCAGTATTTT.

This chain links TRBV5-1 with TRBJ2-3, with a possible D match to TRBD1 (5 bases). The germline CDR1 and CDR2 sequences are SGHRS and YFSETQ. CDR3 size: 15 residues. V lost 2 bases and J 0 bases, leaving 10 bases between the germline ends. The CDR3 is CASSFTGASTDTQYF. CDR3 DNA sequence: TGCGCCAGCAGCTTCACAGGAGCTAGCACAGATACGCAGTATTTT.

The chain links TRBV25-1 to TRBJ2-5, with a tentative D call TRBD2 (7 bases). V was trimmed by 0 bases and J by 1 base, leaving 9 bases between them. Per germline, CDR1 MGHDK and CDR2 SYGVNS. This CDR3 has 15 residues. CDR3 protein: CASSEYRGGQETQYF. CDR3 in DNA: TGTGCCAGCAGTGAATATAGGGGGGGCCAAGAGACCCAGTACTTC.

This rearrangement joins TRBV9 to TRBJ1-2, with D uncertain. The CDR3 covers 13 residues. V was cut by 0 bases and J by 8 bases, with 11 bases left in between. CDR1 is SGDLS and CDR2 is YYNGEE in the germline V gene. CDR3 in amino acids: CASSVAHAPGYTF. The CDR3 nucleotides are TGTGCCAGCAGCGTAGCACATGCCCCGGGCTACACCTTC.

The V call is TRBV29-1, the J call TRBJ2-1; 7 bases are a match to TRBD1. Germline V lookup: CDR1 SQVTM, CDR2 ANQGSEA. Unmatched junction bases numbered 9, after V lost 6 bases and J lost 7 bases. The CDR3 loop spans 13 amino acids. The DNA of the CDR3 is TGCAGCGTGTCCAGGGGGTCTAGGAATGAGCAGTTCTTC. It encodes CSVSRGSRNEQFF.